The 16 T cell receptor beta chains reported below all come from one sample, sequenced in a study of PD-L1 blockade in urothelial cancer. Time point here: pretreatment peripheral blood. The table came from immunoSEQ multiplex PCR; TCRdb's copy has only in-frame clones and leaves some out. In the table there are tens of thousands of clones, around 90% of which are singletons. Material: PBMCs, obtained around atezolizumab (anti-PD-L1) treatment. The receptors here all came from a man aged 55-75 years with urothelial cancer.

This clone turned up a few times. The gene calls are TRBV9 and TRBJ1-1, with 8 bases matching TRBD1. Germline V gives CDR1 SGDLS, CDR2 YYNGEE. There are 12 residues in the CDR3. The V segment lost 3 bases and the J segment 8 bases; nucleotides outside the gene matches: 3. CDR3 residues: CASSGGDREAFF. CDR3 nucleotide sequence: TGTGCCAGCAGCGGAGGGGACAGGGAAGCTTTCTTT.

The V call is TRBV7-2, the J call TRBJ2-7; 7 bases match TRBD1. Germline values: CDR1 SGHTA, CDR2 FQGNSA. The CDR3 is made up of 15 amino acids. The ends lost 0 bases at V and 6 bases at J; junction bases unmatched: 8. CDR3 coding DNA: TGTGCCAGCAGCTTAGCGCAGGGACAGAACGGCGAGCAGTACTTC. Its translation: CASSLAQGQNGEQYF.

The chain recombines TRBV7-8 with TRBJ1-4; 7 nucleotides align to TRBD1. The CDR3 has 14 amino acids. Per the germline V gene, CDR1 is SGHVS and CDR2 is FQNEAQ. V gave up 5 bases and J gave up 8 bases; unmatched junction bases: 8. The CDR3 coding sequence is TGTGCCAGCAGCCCGGACCCAGGGGGGGAAAAACTGTTTTTT. Its translation: CASSPDPGGEKLFF.

The V call is TRBV28, the J call TRBJ2-3; 7 bases line up with TRBD2. This CDR3 comprises 16 residues. V was pared by 3 bases and J by 4 bases, with 10 bases of the junction left unmatched. Per germline, CDR1 MDHEN and CDR2 SYDVKM. The CDR3 reads CASSFVGGGPADTQYF. Here the CDR3 DNA reads TGTGCCAGCAGTTTTGTCGGGGGAGGGCCGGCAGATACGCAGTATTTT.

This clone was picked up a small number of times. The V call is TRBV30, the J call TRBJ1-6; maybe TRBD1 (5 bases). V lost 8 bases and J 8 bases, leaving 16 bases between the germline ends. CDR3 length: 13 amino acids. Germline values: CDR1 GTSNPN, CDR2 SVGIG (reference sequence). The CDR3 spells CAGGGGMDSPLHF. CDR3 DNA sequence: TGTGCCGGTGGGGGAGGTATGGATTCACCCCTCCACTTT.

The chain links TRBV7-2 to TRBJ1-2, with 12 bases lining up with TRBD1. Germline CDR1 SGHTA, CDR2 FQGNSA. The V segment lost 5 bases and the J segment 8 bases; nucleotides outside the gene matches: 9. This CDR3 has 15 amino acids. The CDR3 is CASSLPGQGAQGYTF. The CDR3 DNA reads as TGTGCCAGCAGCCTACCGGGACAGGGGGCGCAGGGCTACACCTTC.

This rearrangement joins TRBV28 to TRBJ2-1, with D possibly matching TRBD1 (6 bases). This CDR3 has 16 amino acids. The germline V gene has CDR1 MDHEN and CDR2 SYDVKM. V was clipped by 5 bases and J by 4 bases, with 18 bases between them. The CDR3 DNA sequence: TGTGCCAGCAGTCAACAGGGTTGGAGCATTTACAATGAGCAGTTCTTC. This sequence encodes CASSQQGWSIYNEQFF.

The rearrangement uses TRBV2 and TRBJ1-2, with a possible D match to TRBD1 (5 bases). This CDR3 spans 12 amino acids. Trimming removed 5 bases at V and 4 bases at J, with 8 bases between. Germline V lookup: CDR1 SNHLY, CDR2 FYNNEI. The CDR3 spells CASSPQVYGYTF. For the CDR3, the DNA is TGTGCCAGCAGTCCACAGGTCTATGGCTACACCTTC.

The chain employs TRBV11-3 and TRBJ2-5; TRBD1 matches 9 bases. The germline V gene encodes CDR1 SGHNT and CDR2 YENEEA. V gave up 1 base and J gave up 3 bases; unmatched junction bases: 3. This CDR3 is built from 15 residues. The CDR3 DNA follows: TGTGCCAGCAGCTTAGGCAGGGACAGGGAAGAGACCCAGTACTTC. Translating gives CASSLGRDREETQYF. The variable domain in full, completed from reference TRBV11-3 and TRBJ2-5, reads EAGVVQSPRYKIIEKKQPVAFWCNPISGHNTLYWYLQNLGQGPELLIRYENEEAVDDSQLPKDRFSAERLKGVDSTLKIQPAELGDSAVYLCASSLGRDREETQYFGPGTRLLVL.

This chain joins TRBV7-2 and TRBJ1-5; D may be TRBD1 (5 bases). V gave up 1 base and J gave up 5 bases, with 9 bases separating them. CDR1 is SGHTA, CDR2 FQGNSA, per germline. The CDR3 has 14 amino acids. The DNA of the CDR3 is TGTGCCAGCAGCTTAGGGACACCCGATCAGCCCCAGCATTTT. It encodes CASSLGTPDQPQHF.

The chain employs TRBV9 and TRBJ2-2; 8 nucleotides match TRBD2. CDR1 is SGDLS, CDR2 YYNGEE, per germline. V trimming: 0 bases; J trimming: 7 bases; junction bases outside the gene matches: 5. CDR3 length equals 15 residues. The CDR3: CASSVAGGRNGELFF. CDR3 DNA sequence: TGTGCCAGCAGCGTAGCGGGGGGGCGGAACGGGGAGCTGTTTTTT.

The chain couples TRBV21-1 to TRBJ1-6; no check of the table's D call, TRBD1, against the DNA was made. TRBV21-1 is a known pseudogene. The CDR3 has 14 amino acids. The CDR3 nucleotides are TGTGCCAGCAGAAATCGGGACAGTAATTCACCCCTCCACTTT. It codes for CASRNRDSNSPLHF.

The chain uses TRBV7-2 and TRBJ2-5; the match to TRBD1 covers 11 bases. Unmatched junction bases numbered 7, after V lost 5 bases and J lost 5 bases. The CDR3 is 15 residues long. Germline lookup yields CDR1 SGHTA and CDR2 FQGNSA. In DNA, the CDR3 is TGTGCCAGCAGCCTAAGGACAGGGGGCTGGGAGACCCAGTACTTC. Translating gives CASSLRTGGWETQYF.

The rearrangement uses TRBV2 and TRBJ1-1, with 11 bases identical to TRBD1. The germline gives CDR1 SNHLY, CDR2 FYNNEI. With 6 bases clipped from V and 4 bases from J, the junction kept 4 bases outside the gene matches. This CDR3 is built from 14 residues. CDR3 residues: CASRDRGLSTEAFF. The CDR3 nucleotides read TGTGCCAGCAGGGACAGGGGGCTTAGCACTGAAGCTTTCTTT.

The gene calls are TRBV4-2 and TRBJ2-5, with 12 bases fitting TRBD2. The CDR3 sequence is 16 residues long. The V gene's germline CDR1 is LGHNA and CDR2 YNFKEQ. The V segment lost 4 bases and the J segment 2 bases; nucleotides outside the gene matches: 5. CDR3 loop: CASSPGLAGMQETQYF. CDR3 nucleotides: TGTGCCAGCAGCCCCGGACTAGCGGGGATGCAAGAGACCCAGTACTTC.

The genes are TRBV25-1 and TRBJ2-7, with D possibly being TRBD2 (7 bases). There are 17 residues in the CDR3. Germline V CDR1 and CDR2: MGHDK, SYGVNS. Trimming cost V 3 bases and J 3 bases, with 21 bases left between them. In nucleotides, the CDR3 is TGTGCCAGCAGTGACCCCGGGGACGGGGGGCGCTTCTACGAGCAGTACTTC. This codes for CASSDPGDGGRFYEQYF.